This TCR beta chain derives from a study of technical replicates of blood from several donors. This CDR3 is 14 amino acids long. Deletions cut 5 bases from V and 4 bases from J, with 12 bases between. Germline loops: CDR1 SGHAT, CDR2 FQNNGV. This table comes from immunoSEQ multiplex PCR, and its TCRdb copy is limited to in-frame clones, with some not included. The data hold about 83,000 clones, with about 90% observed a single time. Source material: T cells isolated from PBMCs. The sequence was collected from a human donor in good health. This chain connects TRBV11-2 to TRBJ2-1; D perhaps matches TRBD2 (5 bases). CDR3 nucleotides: TGTGCCAGCAGCCATAGCGAGTTGTACAATGAGCAGTTCTTC. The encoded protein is CASSHSELYNEQFF.